These T cell receptor beta chains were read from a single sample in a study of blood T cell repertoires in COVID-19. The data were produced by immunoSEQ multiplex PCR, yet TCRdb's version contains in-frame clones alone and is incomplete. The sample shows around 270,000 clones, approximately 89% of them seen only once. Material for sequencing was PBMCs or T cells enriched from blood (not recorded which). Source of these receptors: a woman aged 40 to 50 who had been exposed to COVID-19. Each CDR3 is given without its conserved first and last residue. Size is omitted from some rows. Given values are once, few, many or a class for expanded clones.

V gene	J gene	clone size	CDR3 protein
TRBV3-1/TRBV3-2	TRBJ1-1	-	ASSPAPRHLNTEAF
TRBV7-7	TRBJ2-5	once	ASSLSGPGGGETQY
TRBV4-3	TRBJ1-2	-	ASSQERDYGYT
TRBV4-1	TRBJ1-5	once	ASSQGAFRQGPNQPQH
TRBV7-9	TRBJ1-1	few	ASSFRTGLRSTEAF
TRBV6-5	TRBJ1-4	-	ASVRQSNEKLF
TRBV19	TRBJ1-3	-	ASTGADSGNTIY
TRBV19	TRBJ2-3	-	AVGTNTQY
TRBV7-2	TRBJ2-5	-	ASSLVWFREETRY
TRBV12-3/TRBV12-4	TRBJ1-2	-	ASSIDREPGYT
TRBV7-9	TRBJ1-1	-	ASTLRSTEAF
TRBV28	TRBJ1-1	-	ASTISWLRDGGTEAF
TRBV10-3	TRBJ1-2	-	AIYRGASGYT
TRBV11-2	TRBJ1-1	-	ASSWPGEAF
TRBV5-6	TRBJ2-5	-	ASSFGTSYTTQY
TRBV7-3	TRBJ2-6	-	ASSRPPGRGSGANVLT
TRBV9	TRBJ2-5	-	ASSVRAGGQETQY
TRBV5-8	TRBJ1-5	-	ASSLVDREDQPQH
TRBV7-9	TRBJ2-1	-	ASSLVLPGFYEQF
TRBV24-1	TRBJ1-6	-	ATSDLPGERAYNSPLH
TRBV7-9	TRBJ1-1	-	ASNSPTRGKNTEAF
TRBV3-1/TRBV3-2	TRBJ1-3	-	ASSQEWGSLNGNTIY
TRBV19	TRBJ2-3	-	ASSIPTSGSTDTQY
TRBV28	TRBJ1-6	once	ASSETGGAGNSPLH
TRBV24-1	TRBJ2-2	-	ATSDRNRGRNTGELF
TRBV5-5	TRBJ1-6	-	ASSHLLGYPNSPLH
TRBV24-1	TRBJ2-2	-	ATSDFRDIGELF
TRBV4-2	TRBJ2-5	-	ASSQGLAGVGETQY
TRBV7-9	TRBJ1-2	-	ASSLLISEENGYT
TRBV27	TRBJ1-6	-	ASSPNFSRGLNSPLH
TRBV27	TRBJ2-3	-	ASTGLGADTQY
TRBV27	TRBJ2-5	-	ASSAYDPGEETQY
TRBV3-1/TRBV3-2	TRBJ1-2	-	ASSLDSIVLGYT
TRBV7-3	TRBJ2-5	-	ASSLTGALGETQY
TRBV27	TRBJ1-2	-	ASSLNGVHGYT
TRBV18	TRBJ2-3	-	ASSPTGDTQY
TRBV4-3	TRBJ2-3	-	ASSHRQGPSTDTQY
TRBV18	TRBJ2-7	-	ASSPSQSGTGFSYEQY
TRBV4-2	TRBJ2-2	once	ASSQDGGSGSVSGELF
TRBV30	TRBJ1-1	-	AFARSQGNTEAF
TRBV6-2/TRBV6-3	TRBJ1-2	few	ASSQNRPQNNYGYT
TRBV2	TRBJ2-7	-	ASRVAGGSSYEQY
TRBV30	TRBJ1-2	-	AWSVRGLGYGYT
TRBV7-8	TRBJ1-4	-	ASSLESRVYLPKLF
TRBV6-5	TRBJ1-4	-	ASSSDGATNEKLF
TRBV6-4	TRBJ1-6	-	ASSDGLDNIRGFHSPLH
TRBV28	TRBJ1-1	-	ASTQTQGNTEAF